This T cell receptor (beta chain) was found in a study of shared clonotypes between healthy human individuals. Across the study: Donors, aged 18 to 49, were a couple of women and three men. Findings and limits, study-wide: Sequencing depth was expected to influence donor clonotype sharing.

The CDR3 consists of 14 residues. Trimming shortened V by 3 bases and J by 3 bases, and 10 bases separated the two germline ends. Per germline, CDR1 MNHEY and CDR2 SVGAGI. Only Caucasian adults living in Nashville, Tennessee made up the donor group. Of note for this clone: Antigen: not known.

Sequencing was performed with immunoSEQ multiplex PCR; in TCRdb, only in-frame clones are kept and a portion is missing. The sample has a few hundred thousand clones; roughly 87% are singletons. The sample was memory CD8+ T cells sorted from blood. Documented subset: CD45RO+ cells pooled with CCR7-negative TemRA cells. The chain has TRBV6-5 and TRBJ2-3; no firm D call. The sequence came from a man younger than 35 in good health. The CDR3: CASSYSRATDTQYF. For the CDR3, the DNA is TGTGCCAGCAGTTATAGTAGGGCTACAGATACGCAGTATTTT.